This T cell receptor (beta chain) was documented in a study of identical twins' blood T cells. Study observations and caveats: Shared CDR3 clonotype counts between two donors mainly tracked the product of their cloneset sizes, twins included.

Three pairs of healthy female monozygous twins were the donors. The three twin pairs were reared together, likely meeting the same infections. Per the original data handling: Clonotypes per individual ranged from about 90,000 to nearly 500,000. MiXCR, run by TCRdb on the 5' RACE reads, gives a single entry per CDR3 protein. TCRdb's processing, not the authors', yielded these V and J calls. The repertoire holds fewer than 450,000 distinct CDR3 sequences, with roughly 28% as singletons. Germline V lookup: CDR1 SGDLS, CDR2 YYNGEE. This CDR3 is built from 15 residues. V was shortened by 4 bases and J by 5 bases, with 15 bases between the two germline ends. This clonotype was seen a handful of times. Its antigen is currently unknown.

The material sequenced was PBMCs. The chain joins TRBV9 to TRBJ1-4; possibly TRBD1 for D (5 bases). The receptor was derived from a woman aged 18-55 years in good health. DNA of the CDR3: TGTGCCAGCAGCACCCTCGGGACGCTCAATGAAAAACTGTTTTTT. This translates into CASSTLGTLNEKLFF.